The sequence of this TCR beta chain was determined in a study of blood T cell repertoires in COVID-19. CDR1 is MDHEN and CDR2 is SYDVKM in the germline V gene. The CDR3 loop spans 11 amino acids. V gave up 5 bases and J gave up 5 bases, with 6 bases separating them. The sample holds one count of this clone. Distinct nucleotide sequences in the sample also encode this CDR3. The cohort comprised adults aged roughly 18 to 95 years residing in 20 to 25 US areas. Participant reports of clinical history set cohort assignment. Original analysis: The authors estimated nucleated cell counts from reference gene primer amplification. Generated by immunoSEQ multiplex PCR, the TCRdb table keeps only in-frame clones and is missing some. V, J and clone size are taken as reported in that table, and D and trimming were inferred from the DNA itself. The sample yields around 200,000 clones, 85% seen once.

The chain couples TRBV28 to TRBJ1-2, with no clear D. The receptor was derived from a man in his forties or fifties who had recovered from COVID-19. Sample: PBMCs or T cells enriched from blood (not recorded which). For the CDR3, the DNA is TGTGCCAGCAGTCCTTCTTATGGCTACACCTTC. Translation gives CASSPSYGYTF.